These 9 T cell receptor beta chains share one sample of origin, sequenced in a study of cytotoxic CD8 clonotypes in ibrutinib-treated CLL. Sequenced by immunoSEQ multiplex PCR; TCRdb stores in-frame clones only, minus some. The table has over 200,000 clones, roughly three quarters seen once. Sequenced here: PBMCs, sampled after 12 months of ibrutinib treatment. These receptors all come from a human donor with chronic lymphocytic leukemia.

The rearrangement links TRBV7-8 to TRBJ2-7; no clear D. The CDR3 extends over 14 amino acids. The V end was cut by 3 bases, the J end by 0 bases, with 9 bases between. From germline, CDR1 is SGHVS and CDR2 FQNEAQ. The CDR3 is CASSFKTPSYEQYF. Here the CDR3 DNA reads TGTGCCAGCAGCTTTAAGACACCCTCCTACGAGCAGTACTTC.

This clone was found once. This chain connects TRBV6-6 to TRBJ2-2; D may be TRBD2 (6 bases). CDR3 size: 15 residues. V lost 6 bases and J 7 bases, leaving 18 bases between the germline ends. Germline CDR1 MNHNY, CDR2 SVGAGI (reference sequence). CDR3 nucleotide sequence: TGTGCCAGCAGCCCTATGGGGGGTGGGCTCGGGGAGCTGTTTTTT. Encoded protein: CASSPMGGGLGELFF.

This clone appeared once. The chain links TRBV4-1 to TRBJ2-1, with 11 positions matching TRBD1. CDR3 length: 15 residues. J was trimmed by 7 bases and V by 0 bases; bases with no gene match: 2. CDR1 and CDR2 from the germline V gene are MGHRA and YSYEKL. The CDR3: CASSQDGDRGNEQFF. CDR3 DNA: TGCGCCAGCAGCCAAGATGGGGACAGGGGGAATGAGCAGTTCTTC.

This clone has more than one count but fewer than ten. V gene TRBV18 combines with J gene TRBJ1-1; D unresolved. CDR1 KGHSH and CDR2 LQKENI come from the germline V gene. The V and J ends lost 6 bases and 4 bases respectively, with 12 bases between them. The CDR3 has 13 residues. In nucleotides, the CDR3 is TGTGCCAGCTCCCTCGGGGTTGCCACTGAAGCTTTCTTT. As protein: CASSLGVATEAFF. The whole variable domain, remainder taken from reference TRBV18 and TRBJ1-1, is NAGVMQNPRHLVRRRGQEARLRCSPMKGHSHVYWYRQLPEEGLKFMVYLQKENIIDESGMPKERFSAEFPKEGPSILRIQQVVRGDSAAYFCASSLGVATEAFFGQGTRLTVV.

V usage is TRBV19 and J usage is TRBJ2-1; D perhaps matches TRBD2 (5 bases). The CDR3 spans 14 residues. The germline V and J ends were trimmed by 7 bases and 3 bases, with 13 bases remaining between them. In germline, CDR1 is LNHDA, CDR2 SQIVND (reference sequence). The CDR3 nucleotides are TGTGCCAGTAAAGCGGCTAGCAGCTACAATGAGCAGTTCTTC. It is translated as CASKAASSYNEQFF.

V usage is TRBV6-1 and J usage is TRBJ1-5, with D possibly being TRBD1 (6 bases). V lost 3 bases and J lost 0, with 15 bases in between. The V gene's germline CDR1 is MNHNS and CDR2 SASEGT. CDR3 size: 17 residues. Here the CDR3 reads CASSDYGTTFSNQPQHF. Here the CDR3 DNA reads TGTGCCAGCAGTGATTATGGGACAACTTTTAGCAATCAGCCCCAGCATTTT.

This chain connects TRBV2 to TRBJ1-6; the D is unclear. The length of the CDR3 is 15 residues. Trimming shortened V by 3 bases and J by 5 bases, and 11 bases separated the two germline ends. CDR1 is SNHLY, CDR2 FYNNEI, per germline. The CDR3 sequence: CASSELAGHNSPLHF. Written as DNA, the CDR3 is TGTGCCAGCAGTGAGCTTGCTGGGCATAATTCACCCCTCCACTTT.

This sequence joins TRBV7-9 and TRBJ2-5, with D perhaps TRBD1 or TRBD2 (6 bases each). V shed 6 bases and J shed 4 bases, with 15 bases lying between them. Per germline, CDR1 SEHNR and CDR2 FQNEAQ (reference sequence). This CDR3 region has 14 residues. The CDR3 is CASSPRGESETQYF. CDR3 DNA: TGTGCCAGCAGTCCTAGGGGGGAATCAGAGACCCAGTACTTC. Based on the CDR3 plus reference TRBV7-9 and TRBJ2-5, the full variable domain is DTGVSQNPRHKITKRGQNVTFRCDPISEHNRLYWYRQTLGQGPEFLTYFQNEAQLEKSRLLSDRFSAERPKGSFSTLEIQRTEQGDSAMYLCASSPRGESETQYFGPGTRLLVL.

This clone has only one observation. The CDR3 DNA sequence: TGCGCCAGCAGCTTCTGGGACAGGGGTAATGAGCAGTTCTTC. Its translation: CASSFWDRGNEQFF. The chain uses TRBV5-1 and TRBJ2-1, with 10 positions matching TRBD1. The V gene end was trimmed by 2 bases and the J gene end by 7 bases; junction bases not matched to a gene: 3. This CDR3 is 14 amino acids long. Germline CDR1 and CDR2: SGHRS and YFSETQ.